This is a list of T cell receptor beta chains from one sample in a study of cytomegalovirus exposure and HLA in healthy donors. Clones were sequenced by immunoSEQ multiplex PCR, and TCRdb holds only the in-frame ones, with some missing. This sample has 110,000 or so clones, with approximately 74% found just once. Material: PBMCs. Receptors were obtained from a woman aged 40-49 years in good health and CMV-seropositive. The CDR3 runs from the conserved cysteine through the conserved F or W. A D gene is named only where the DNA matches it firmly. Clone size, where shown, is once, few, many, or a class for clones that have expanded.

J gene: TRBJ2-1; V gene: TRBV7-9; clone size: -; D gene: TRBD1; CDR3 DNA: TGTGCCAGCAGCCCCCCTGACAGGGACCCCAATGAGCAGTTCTTC; CDR3 protein: CASSPPDRDPNEQFF
J gene: TRBJ2-1; V gene: TRBV18; clone size: -; D gene: -; CDR3 DNA: TGTGCCAGCTCACCAGGACAGCACAATGAGCAGTTCTTC; CDR3 protein: CASSPGQHNEQFF
J gene: TRBJ2-3; V gene: TRBV7-2; clone size: -; D gene: -; CDR3 DNA: TGTGCCAGCAGCCCAACTCCTAGCACAGATACGCAGTATTTT; CDR3 protein: CASSPTPSTDTQYF
J gene: TRBJ2-7; V gene: TRBV5-1; clone size: -; D gene: TRBD1; CDR3 DNA: TGCGCCAGCAGCGCCGCCGGGACAGGGTACTACGAGCAGTACTTC; CDR3 protein: CASSAAGTGYYEQYF
J gene: TRBJ2-5; V gene: TRBV19; clone size: few; D gene: TRBD2; CDR3 DNA: TGTGCCAGTAGTATGGGACTAGCGATCCAAGAGACCCAGTACTTC; CDR3 protein: CASSMGLAIQETQYF
J gene: TRBJ1-2; V gene: TRBV4-1; clone size: -; D gene: TRBD1; CDR3 DNA: TGCGCCAGCAGCCAAGGGGGGGACAGGGATGGCTACACCTTC; CDR3 protein: CASSQGGDRDGYTF
J gene: TRBJ2-3; V gene: TRBV2; clone size: few; D gene: TRBD2; CDR3 DNA: TGTGCCAGCAAGGTTAGCGGGGGAAGGGCAGATACGCAGTATTTT; CDR3 protein: CASKVSGGRADTQYF
J gene: TRBJ2-3; V gene: TRBV7-2; clone size: -; D gene: TRBD2; CDR3 DNA: TGTGCCAGCAGCTTAGGACTAGCGGGAGGCGATACGCAGTATTTT; CDR3 protein: CASSLGLAGGDTQYF
J gene: TRBJ1-2; V gene: TRBV28; clone size: -; D gene: -; CDR3 DNA: TGTGCCAGCAGTTCCCTACGATCTGCGGGGGGCTATGGCTACACCTTC; CDR3 protein: CASSSLRSAGGYGYTF
J gene: TRBJ2-3; V gene: TRBV27; clone size: few; D gene: -; CDR3 DNA: TGTGCCAGCAGTTTAGGTACTCTAGCGTCGCAGTATTTT; CDR3 protein: CASSLGTLASQYF
J gene: TRBJ2-3; V gene: TRBV7-3; clone size: few; D gene: TRBD2; CDR3 DNA: TGTGCCAGCAGTTCCCTAGCGGGGGGGAATACGCAGTATTTT; CDR3 protein: CASSSLAGGNTQYF
J gene: TRBJ2-1; V gene: TRBV27; clone size: -; D gene: TRBD2; CDR3 DNA: TGTGCCAGCCGTTCCAACGGGCGGGGGGTCAATGAGCAGTTCTTC; CDR3 protein: CASRSNGRGVNEQFF
J gene: TRBJ1-5; V gene: TRBV6-1; clone size: -; D gene: TRBD1; CDR3 DNA: TGTGCCAGCAGTTCAAACAGGGGAAGTCAGCCCCAGCATTTT; CDR3 protein: CASSSNRGSQPQHF
J gene: TRBJ2-1; V gene: TRBV7-2; clone size: -; D gene: TRBD2; CDR3 DNA: TGTGCCAGCAGCTTAGTTGTGGGCGGGGGAGGCAATGAGCAGTTCTTC; CDR3 protein: CASSLVVGGGGNEQFF
J gene: TRBJ2-3; V gene: TRBV6-4; clone size: -; D gene: -; CDR3 DNA: TGTGCCAGCAGTGAAGGGCAGGGGACAGATACGCAGTATTTT; CDR3 protein: CASSEGQGTDTQYF
J gene: TRBJ2-2; V gene: TRBV9; clone size: -; D gene: -; CDR3 DNA: TGTGCCAGCAGCGTTCTAGGCCATTTGAACACCGGGGAGCTGTTTTTT; CDR3 protein: CASSVLGHLNTGELFF
J gene: TRBJ1-1; V gene: TRBV9; clone size: -; D gene: TRBD1; CDR3 DNA: TGTGCCAGCAGCGTACCAGGACAGGGGGACACTGAAGCTTTCTTT; CDR3 protein: CASSVPGQGDTEAFF
J gene: TRBJ2-7; V gene: TRBV5-6; clone size: -; D gene: -; CDR3 DNA: TGTGCCAGCAGCTTGAGGCGGAGGCGGGCCTCGACCTACGAGCAGTACTTC; CDR3 protein: CASSLRRRRASTYEQYF
J gene: TRBJ2-3; V gene: TRBV7-2; clone size: once; D gene: TRBD2; CDR3 DNA: TGTGCCAGCAGCTTAGAGGTAGCGGGGGGCGGAGATACGCAGTATTTT; CDR3 protein: CASSLEVAGGGDTQYF
J gene: TRBJ2-6; V gene: TRBV11-2; clone size: -; D gene: -; CDR3 DNA: TGTGCCAGCACTTATCTGAGCTCTGGGGCCAACGTCCTGACTTTC; CDR3 protein: CASTYLSSGANVLTF
J gene: TRBJ2-3; V gene: TRBV11-3; clone size: -; D gene: TRBD2; CDR3 DNA: TGTGCCAGCACCCCCCCTCCCCCCGTAGGGAGCGGGAGAGCTGGGGATACGCAGTATTTT; CDR3 protein: CASTPPPPVGSGRAGDTQYF
J gene: TRBJ2-3; V gene: TRBV27; clone size: -; D gene: TRBD1; CDR3 DNA: TGTGCCAGCAACATAGACAGGGACCGAGATACGCAGTATTTT; CDR3 protein: CASNIDRDRDTQYF
J gene: TRBJ2-1; V gene: TRBV19; clone size: -; D gene: TRBD2; CDR3 DNA: TGTGCCAGTAGACCTATAATAGCGGGAGGCTACAATGAGCAGTTCTTC; CDR3 protein: CASRPIIAGGYNEQFF
J gene: TRBJ2-5; V gene: TRBV19; clone size: -; D gene: TRBD2; CDR3 DNA: TGTGCCACCCGACCGGCTAGCGGGAGGGTGGAGACCCAGTACTTC; CDR3 protein: CATRPASGRVETQYF
J gene: TRBJ1-1; V gene: TRBV5-6; clone size: once; D gene: -; CDR3 DNA: TGTGCCAGCAGTTACATTGGCCAGACATACACTGAAGCTTTCTTT; CDR3 protein: CASSYIGQTYTEAFF
J gene: TRBJ2-3; V gene: TRBV18; clone size: -; D gene: TRBD1; CDR3 DNA: TGTGCCAGCTCACCGCTCCGACAGGGGGCAGGGACAGATACGCAGTATTTT; CDR3 protein: CASSPLRQGAGTDTQYF
J gene: TRBJ1-4; V gene: TRBV5-1; clone size: -; D gene: TRBD1; CDR3 DNA: TGCGCCAGCAGCCGGGGACAGGGAGGGACTAATGAAAAACTGTTTTTT; CDR3 protein: CASSRGQGGTNEKLFF
J gene: TRBJ1-1; V gene: TRBV6-5; clone size: -; D gene: -; CDR3 DNA: TGTGCCAGCAGAGACCGGAGGGGTTTGAACACTGAAGCTTTCTTT; CDR3 protein: CASRDRRGLNTEAFF
J gene: TRBJ1-1; V gene: TRBV30; clone size: few; D gene: -; CDR3 DNA: TGTGCCTGGTTAAGGAGATCCGAAGCTTTCTTT; CDR3 protein: CAWLRRSEAFF